The clone carrying this T cell receptor beta chain showed up many times. Germline-derived CDR1 and CDR2 are KGHSH and LQKENI. Trimming removed 5 bases from V and 2 bases from J, with 8 bases in between. This CDR3 contains 13 residues. The data stem from a study of T-cell reconstitution after alpha-beta-depleted transplantation in children. Unique molecular identifiers tagged the TCRbeta library. Each CDR3 protein is one row after TCRdb ran MiXCR on the PCR reads. The data show fewer than 350,000 distinct CDR3 sequences, with 11% seen just once and around 24% held by the top ten. The gene calls are TRBV18 and TRBJ2-3; unclear D gene. Specimen: peripheral blood, collected 180 days after TCRalphabeta/CD19-depleted stem cell transplant. The clonotype originates from a male patient between 2 and 10 years old who had a stem cell transplant for chronic granulomatous disease, so the T cells may come from the graft donor. The CDR3 reads CASSSYFTDTQYF. CDR3 nucleotides: TGTGCCAGCTCATCCTACTTCACAGATACGCAGTATTTT.